This T cell receptor (beta chain) is from a study of identical twins (dated by TCRdb to the mid-2010s). For the wider study: The study deep-sequenced TCR alpha and beta repertoires from monozygotic twins, unrelated adults of various ages and cord blood to test whether fetal clonotypes persist. Replicate twin experiments were performed at different times using different library preparation protocols to rule out contamination. Points the paper makes about the study in general: Because the same donors could not be followed over many years, the conclusions relied on cross-sectional statistical analysis. In monozygotic twins, out-of-frame TCR alpha sharing was systematically underestimated by recombination models, although the models agreed with sharing between unrelated individuals. Invariant T cells such as MAIT and iNKT could partly confound zero-insertion analyses, though diverse VJ usage argued against this for most clonotypes. Fewer insertions were carried by abundant cord blood beta clonotypes, a similar but weaker trend appeared in young adult naive repertoires, and no such trend appeared in memory repertoires. Compared with coincidental sharing between unrelated individuals, out-of-frame TCR alpha sequences shared between twins showed an excess of sequences with low generation probability. In beta out-of-frame sequences, excess twin sharing was weaker, because having fewer shared sequences lowered the signal-to-noise ratio.

The library was prepared using 5' RACE. This sample was sequenced with an Illumina HiSeq 2000. A universal primer binding site was introduced by template switching, and a unique molecular identifier was present in the final cDNA, enabling accurate counting of TCR cDNA molecules. Specific primers in the conserved constant-segment region were used to synthesize first-strand cDNA for TCR alpha and beta chains. To control for contamination, each cDNA library was double barcoded with a SMART-Mk sample barcode plus Illumina barcodes. TruSeq adapter sequences, together with Illumina sample barcodes, were added in two successive PCR steps. The TCR alpha and beta cDNA libraries were sequenced on the Illumina HiSeq platform using custom primers. For the original study's pipeline: Raw reads were processed with MiGEC to extract unique molecular identifiers, and MiXCR was used to determine CDR3 positions. For each individual, recombination models were inferred using an EM algorithm with the repgenHMM and IGoR tools. Shared clonotype analysis was performed with the tcR package in R, normalizing sharing by the product of cloneset sizes. To study raw recombination free of thymic and clonal selection effects, out-of-frame nonproductive sequences were analyzed. The public reads were reanalyzed by TCRdb: fastp trimming at Q25, MiXCR alignment, in-frame beta chains only. Entries are consolidated by CDR3 protein sequence, retaining the most common genes and DNA. Here the V and J calls rest on TCRdb's processing, not on the authors' analysis. The sample includes about 550,000 distinct CDR3 sequences, with around 24% observed a single time. The top ten clonotypes cover around 0.48% of the sample.

All donors were healthy Caucasians. The twin cohort comprised three pairs of female monozygotic twins, all aged roughly 18 to 30 years. Positive isolation kits from Invitrogen were used to isolate CD4+ and CD8+ T cell populations. The CDR3 goes from the cysteine to the phenylalanine over 16 residues. Only the CDR3 DNA stays, 48 bases, in frame from base 1. The CDR1 and CDR2 encoded by the germline V gene are SGDLS and YYNGEE. V loses 4 bases at its end and J loses 4 bases; junction bases beyond the gene matches: 10. This clonotype has a handful of counts. Its antigen specificity is not known. Per-base qualities were not stored, and no clone one base away is much larger. These same data were also listed under a study on yellow fever vaccine responses in identical twins. Reported in the second study: The authors reported that the T cell response to vaccination in identical twins appeared partly convergent and partly personalized. In the study, vaccine-responding T cell clones were precisely tracked in identical twins.

The sample consisted of CD4+ T cells sorted from blood. Rearrangement joined TRBV9 to TRBJ2-1, and 8 bases in between align with TRBD2. The TCR originated in a woman in her late teens or twenties in good health. The nucleotide sequence is TGTGCCAGCAGCCCCGTGGGCGGGAGGAGGTACAATGAGCAGTTCTTC. Translated, this is CASSPVGGRRYNEQFF.